Shown below are 16 T cell receptor beta chains from a single sample sequenced in a study of breast tumors, draining lymph nodes, adjacent tissues. Samples came from axillary lymph nodes draining the breast cancer. TCRdb passed the multiplex PCR reads through MiXCR, listing each CDR3 protein once. The sample includes around 100,000 distinct CDR3 sequences, 21% of them seen just once. Sequencing was performed on axillary lymph node tissue. The receptors come from a female donor with breast cancer. Some clones in this sample may be carry-over from other donors' samples.

This clonotype was detected many times. One junction end disagrees with the germline gene, perhaps due to a read error. V is TRBV5-4 and J is TRBJ2-5; TRBD2 might be the D (6 bases). The CDR3 is made up of 15 amino acids. Germline CDR1 and CDR2: SGHNT and YYREEE (reference sequence). CDR3 loop: CASRLGVGGQETQYF. As DNA, the CDR3 is TGTGCCAGCAGGTTGGGGGTGGGAGGTCAAGAGACCCAGTACTTC.

This clonotype has only a few counts. This chain joins TRBV14 and TRBJ2-2; D is possibly TRBD1 or TRBD2 (6 bases each). The CDR3 contains 17 residues. The V end was cut by 4 bases, the J end by 2 bases, with 17 bases between. Germline V gene sequence: CDR1 SGHDN, CDR2 FVKESK. The CDR3 is CASSLRGGTVNTGELFF. CDR3 nucleotides: TGTGCCAGCAGCCTCCGAGGGGGGACTGTTAACACCGGGGAGCTGTTTTTT.

This clonotype was counted many times. The chain joins TRBV6-6 to TRBJ1-4, with 11 bases identical to TRBD1. Unmatched junction bases numbered 5, after V lost 6 bases and J lost 8 bases. This CDR3 contains 14 residues. The germline V gene has CDR1 MNHNY and CDR2 SVGAGI (reference sequence). The CDR3 here is CASRGQGAQEKLFF. CDR3 nucleotide sequence: TGTGCCAGCAGAGGACAGGGGGCGCAAGAAAAACTGTTTTTT.

Concerning this clonotype itself: A much larger clone differs by one base, so this may be a read error. CDR3 in amino acids: CASRAPPPRGNERFF. Written as DNA, the CDR3 is TGTGCCAGCAGAGCGCCCCCGCCTCGAGGAAATGAGCGGTTCTTC. The J gene is TRBJ2-1, the V gene TRBV12-3 or TRBV12-4; D is unclear. CDR3 size: 15 residues.

As to this clonotype: This sequence may be a read error, since a much larger clone differs from it by one base. The V call is TRBV11-2, the J call TRBJ2-3, with 7 nucleotides matching TRBD2. The ends lost 5 bases at V and 4 bases at J; junction bases unmatched: 6. The CDR3 loop spans 14 amino acids. Germline CDR1 SGHAT, CDR2 FQNNGV. The CDR3 loop reads CASSVAGASDTQYF. The CDR3 DNA reads TGTGCCAGCAGCGTAGCGGGCGCTTCAGATACGCAGTATTTT.

The chain carries TRBV9 and TRBJ2-7; D is perhaps TRBD2 (5 bases). This CDR3 contains 14 residues. V lost 0 bases, J lost 9 bases, and 16 bases lay in between. The germline gives CDR1 SGDLS, CDR2 YYNGEE. Written as DNA, the CDR3 is TGTGCCAGCAGCGTAGGGACGACGACCCGGGGGCAGTACTTC. It encodes CASSVGTTTRGQYF.

This clonotype was recorded many times. The V gene is TRBV9, the J gene TRBJ2-3; TRBD1 matches at 9 bases. V was clipped by 0 bases and J by 4 bases; unmatched bases: 9. The germline V gene has CDR1 SGDLS and CDR2 YYNGEE. The CDR3 totals 17 residues. CDR3 amino acids: CASSVVPTGGGADTQYF. CDR3 nucleotide sequence: TGTGCCAGCAGCGTAGTCCCAACAGGGGGCGGAGCAGATACGCAGTATTTT.

This clonotype showed up just once. This chain connects TRBV11-2 to TRBJ2-1; 9 nucleotides agree with TRBD2. The CDR3 is 14 residues long. V shed 3 bases, J shed 7 bases, and the junction held 4 bases outside the gene matches. CDR1 is SGHAT, CDR2 FQNNGV, per germline. DNA of the CDR3: TGTGCCAGCAGCTTTTCCCTAGCGGGGAATGAGCAGTTCTTC. Its protein is CASSFSLAGNEQFF.

This clonotype was observed at least ten times. The chain links TRBV5-6 to TRBJ1-3; D perhaps matches TRBD1 (5 bases). CDR3 length equals 15 residues. Trimming took off 4 bases at V and 0 bases at J, with 11 bases between the two ends. CDR1 is SGHDT, CDR2 YYEEEE, per germline. For the CDR3, the DNA is TGTGCCAGCAGCCGACTGGGGCTCTCTGGAAACACCATATATTTT. This encodes CASSRLGLSGNTIYF.

On this clonotype: Lacking the conserved final phenylalanine or tryptophan, this CDR3 likely reflects a read error. This chain uses TRBV27 with TRBJ1-6; TRBD1 aligns across 9 bases. Germline loops: CDR1 MNHEY, CDR2 SMNVEV (reference sequence). The CDR3 totals 18 residues. Trimming took 5 bases from V and 3 from J; bases not matched to a gene: 11. In DNA form, the CDR3 reads TGTGCCAGCAGTCGTCCGCCTGGGACAGGGTTCTATAATTCACCCCTCCACCTT. Its protein is CASSRPPGTGFYNSPLHL.

This clonotype was seen many times. DNA for the CDR3: TGTGCCAGCACCTTGGGACAGAGGGAATCAGATACGCAGTATTTT. Translated, it gives CASTLGQRESDTQYF. The chain joins TRBV13 to TRBJ2-3; 7 nucleotides match TRBD1. The CDR3 extends over 15 amino acids. With 7 bases clipped from V and 4 bases from J, the junction kept 11 bases outside the gene matches. From germline, CDR1 is PRHDT and CDR2 FYEKMQ (reference sequence).

The J gene is TRBJ2-7, the V gene TRBV5-1; tentatively, D is TRBD2 (6 bases). This CDR3 region has 15 residues. Trimming left V 5 bases short and J 5 bases short, with 20 bases between. Germline V gives CDR1 SGHRS, CDR2 YFSETQ. This chain's CDR3 is CASRDGGDLTHEQYF. The CDR3 bases are TGCGCCAGCAGGGACGGCGGGGATCTTACCCACGAGCAGTACTTC.

About this clonotype itself: A read error may account for a junction end that differs from germline. This rearrangement joins TRBV2 to TRBJ2-2; D unresolved. The germline V gene encodes CDR1 SNHLY and CDR2 FYNNEI. This CDR3 region has 16 residues. CDR3 sequence (DNA): TGTGCCAGCAGCCGAAACGACATACTGAACACCAGGGAGCTGTTTTTT. It yields the protein CASSRNDILNTRELFF.

This clonotype has only a few counts. The gene calls are TRBV18 and TRBJ2-1; TRBD1 might be the D (5 bases). The CDR3 consists of 12 residues. CDR1 and CDR2 (germline): KGHSH, LQKENI. The V and J ends lost 3 bases and 5 bases respectively, with 5 bases between them. The CDR3, as DNA: TGTGCCAGCTCACCCAGGGACAATGAGCAGTTCTTC. It translates to CASSPRDNEQFF.

The table lists this clonotype with many counts. CDR3 in amino acids: CASSLVGSREQYF. CDR3 sequence (DNA): TGTGCCAGCAGCTTGGTAGGGTCGCGCGAGCAGTACTTC. The chain is built from TRBV5-4 and TRBJ2-7; D gene uncertain. The V end lost 0 bases, the J end lost 6 bases, and 10 bases lay between the germline ends. From germline, CDR1 is SGHNT and CDR2 YYREEE (reference sequence). The CDR3 length is 13 residues.

In this sample, this clonotype turned up many times. The V call is TRBV19, the J call TRBJ2-1; D is possibly TRBD1 (5 bases). CDR3 length: 13 residues. The germline V and J ends were trimmed by 4 bases and 8 bases, with 12 bases remaining between them. Germline V CDR1 and CDR2: LNHDA, SQIVND (reference sequence). Here the CDR3 reads CASSTPQGDEQFF. In DNA, the CDR3 is TGTGCCAGTAGTACGCCCCAGGGTGATGAGCAGTTCTTC. The full variable domain, with the rest looked up from reference TRBV19 and TRBJ2-1, is DGGITQSPKYLFRKEGQNVTLSCEQNLNHDAMYWYRQDPGQGLRLIYYSQIVNDFQKGDIAEGYSVSREKKESFPLTVTSAQKNPTAFYLCASSTPQGDEQFFGPGTRLTVL.